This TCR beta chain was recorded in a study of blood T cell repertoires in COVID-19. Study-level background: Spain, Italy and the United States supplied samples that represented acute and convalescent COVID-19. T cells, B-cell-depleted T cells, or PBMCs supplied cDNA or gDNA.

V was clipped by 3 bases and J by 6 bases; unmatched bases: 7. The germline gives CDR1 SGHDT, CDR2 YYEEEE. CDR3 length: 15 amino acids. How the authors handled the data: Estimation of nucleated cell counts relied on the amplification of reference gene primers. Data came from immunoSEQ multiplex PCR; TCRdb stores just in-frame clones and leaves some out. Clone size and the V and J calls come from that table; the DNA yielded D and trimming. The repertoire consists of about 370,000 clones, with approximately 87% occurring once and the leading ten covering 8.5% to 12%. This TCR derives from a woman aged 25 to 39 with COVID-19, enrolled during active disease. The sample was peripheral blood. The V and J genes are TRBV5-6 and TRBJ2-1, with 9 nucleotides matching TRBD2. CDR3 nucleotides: TGTGCCAGCAGCTCTGCGACTAGCGGCCCCAATGAGCAGTTCTTC. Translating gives CASSSATSGPNEQFF.